One sample yielded the 26 T cell receptor beta chains listed below, sequenced in a study of molecular identifiers for immune sequencing clone quantification. TCRdb reprocessed the PCR reads with MiXCR, giving one entry per CDR3 protein. The sample lists 300,000 to 350,000 distinct CDR3 sequences, about a fifth occurring once. Sequenced sample: naive CD8+ T cells from blood, with Jurkat cell RNA spiked in. The subset denotes: FACS-sorted CD8+CD4-CCR7+CD45RA+ naive T cells. The receptors derive from a human donor in good health. Some libraries in this study had Jurkat cell RNA spiked in.

This clonotype was observed many times. This chain connects TRBV27 to TRBJ1-5; no reliable D call. From germline, CDR1 is MNHEY and CDR2 SMNVEV (reference sequence). V was clipped by 5 bases and J by 0 bases, with 20 bases between them. The CDR3 is 18 residues long. The CDR3 here is CASSPLPRGALSNQPQHF. CDR3 in DNA: TGTGCCAGCAGTCCCCTACCCCGTGGAGCACTTAGCAATCAGCCCCAGCATTTT.

This clonotype showed up many times. The chain uses TRBV7-9 and TRBJ2-3; no clear D gene. The V end lost 2 bases, the J end lost 2 bases, and 20 bases lay between the germline ends. The CDR3 length is 18 residues. CDR1 and CDR2 from the germline V gene are SEHNR and FQNEAQ (reference sequence). The CDR3 loop is CASSLSRIVVPDTDTQYF. The CDR3 DNA is TGTGCCAGCAGCTTAAGCCGCATAGTAGTACCCGACACAGATACGCAGTATTTT.

The chain couples TRBV6-2 or TRBV6-3 to TRBJ1-5; 9 bases fit TRBD1. Trimming took 8 bases from V and 1 from J; bases not matched to a gene: 9. The germline V gene has CDR1 MNHEY and CDR2 SVGEGT. This CDR3 is built from 16 residues. CDR3 amino acids: CASGLTGGRSNQPQHF. In nucleotides, the CDR3 is TGTGCCAGCGGATTAACAGGGGGCCGCAGCAATCAGCCCCAGCATTTT.

This clonotype occurred many times. The chain's CDR3 is CASSLVGRSGWTDTQYF. CDR3 nucleotide sequence: TGTGCCAGCAGCTTGGTCGGGCGTAGCGGGTGGACAGATACGCAGTATTTT. This chain uses TRBV7-2 with TRBJ2-3, with 7 bases aligning to TRBD2. J lost 3 bases, V lost 3 bases, and 12 bases had no gene match. The CDR3 runs 17 residues. The germline V gene has CDR1 SGHTA and CDR2 FQGNSA. Looking up the rest from reference TRBV7-2 and TRBJ2-3 gives the full variable domain: GAGVSQSPSNKVTEKGKDVELRCDPISGHTALYWYRQSLGQGLEFLIYFQGNSAPDKSGLPSDRFSAERTGGSVSTLTIQRTQQEDSAVYLCASSLVGRSGWTDTQYFGPGTRLTVL.

This clonotype was seen just once. The chain couples TRBV20-1 to TRBJ2-3; 9 nucleotides match TRBD2. The CDR3 consists of 13 residues. Germline V gene data show CDR1 as DFQATT and CDR2 as SNEGSKA (reference sequence). Unmatched junction bases numbered 3, after V lost 6 bases and J lost 2 bases. CDR3 protein: CSAASGITDTQYF. In DNA form, the CDR3 reads TGCAGTGCCGCTAGCGGGATCACAGATACGCAGTATTTT.

This chain connects TRBV29-1 to TRBJ2-1; 10 bases agree with TRBD2. The V gene end was trimmed by 2 bases and the J gene end by 7 bases; junction bases not matched to a gene: 5. Looked up from germline, CDR1 is SQVTM and CDR2 is ANQGSEA. CDR3 length equals 14 residues. The CDR3: CSVEPGLAFNEQFF. CDR3 coding DNA: TGCAGCGTTGAACCGGGACTAGCGTTTAATGAGCAGTTCTTC.

As regards this clonotype: This sequence may be a read error, since a much larger clone differs from it by one base. J is TRBJ1-1 and V is TRBV27; D unresolved. Germline V CDR1 and CDR2: MNHEY, SMNVEV (reference sequence). The CDR3 contains 15 residues. V lost 2 bases and J 0 bases, leaving 10 bases between the germline ends. As DNA, the CDR3 is TGTGCCAGCAGTTTACCTAATGTAGTGAACACTGAAGCTTTCTTT. It translates to CASSLPNVVNTEAFF.

This clonotype has ten or more counts. The CDR3 here is CASSFGSNGGANEKLFF. The CDR3 bases are TGTGCCAGCAGCTTTGGGTCGAACGGCGGAGCTAATGAAAAACTGTTTTTT. The chain is built from TRBV5-4 and TRBJ1-4, with D unclear. Germline CDR1 is SGHNT and CDR2 is YYREEE (reference sequence). The CDR3 extends over 17 amino acids. Trimming left V 2 bases short and J 3 bases short, with 17 bases between.

This clonotype occurred a few times. J is TRBJ2-7 and V is TRBV6-2 or TRBV6-3; no clear D gene. This CDR3 region has 17 residues. Trimming removed 0 bases from V and 2 bases from J, with 17 bases in between. Germline values: CDR1 MNHEY, CDR2 SVGEGT. The CDR3 DNA reads as TGTGCCAGCAGTTACTCGCCCAGCTGGAGCCGGGCCTACGAGCAGTACTTC. Translation gives CASSYSPSWSRAYEQYF.

This clonotype was observed at least ten times. This sequence joins TRBV9 and TRBJ2-3, with 9 bases matching TRBD2. Germline V gene lookup returns CDR1 SGDLS and CDR2 YYNGEE. The CDR3 runs to 15 residues. V gave up 0 bases and J gave up 5 bases; unmatched junction bases: 4. For the CDR3, the DNA is TGTGCCAGCAGCGTAGAGGCTAGCGGGGAAGATACGCAGTATTTT. This translates into CASSVEASGEDTQYF.

Regarding this clonotype: Since a much larger clone is just one base distant, this may be a read error. The V and J genes are TRBV19 and TRBJ2-4; 15 positions agree with TRBD2. V was clipped by 1 base and J by 7 bases; unmatched bases: 5. The CDR3 is 17 residues long. Per germline, CDR1 LNHDA and CDR2 SQIVND (reference sequence). The CDR3 sequence is CASSIVGTSGGMNIQYF. The CDR3 DNA follows: TGTGCCAGTAGTATAGTAGGGACTAGCGGGGGGATGAACATTCAGTACTTC.

Ten or more counts support this clonotype. The chain uses TRBV5-5 and TRBJ1-1; the D gene is possibly TRBD1 (5 bases). Germline CDR1 reads SGHKS; CDR2 reads YYEKEE (reference sequence). This CDR3 comprises 13 residues. Between the trimmed V and J ends, which lost 5 bases and 5 bases, there was a span of 13 bases. Written as DNA, the CDR3 is TGTGCCAGCAGGGCCGGCGGGGGTACTGAAGCTTTCTTT. Translating gives CASRAGGGTEAFF.

Only a few counts were recorded for this clonotype. The CDR3 region has the DNA TGTGCCAGCAGTTCCTATGGCGGCAGGTCCTACGAGCAGTACTTC. Its translation: CASSSYGGRSYEQYF. The chain employs TRBV27 and TRBJ2-7, with D unresolved. V was trimmed by 4 bases and J by 1 base, leaving 14 bases between them. The CDR3 sequence is 15 residues long. The germline gives CDR1 MNHEY, CDR2 SMNVEV (reference sequence).

This clonotype was seen repeatedly, ten times or more. V usage is TRBV25-1 and J usage is TRBJ2-5, with D perhaps matching TRBD1 or TRBD2 (5 bases each). CDR1 and CDR2 (germline): MGHDK, SYGVNS. V lost 2 bases to trimming and J lost 4 bases, with 17 bases between them. CDR3 length equals 16 residues. CDR3 DNA: TGTGCCAGCAGTGAACGGGACGCCGCTCCAGCAGAGACCCAGTACTTC. This gives the protein CASSERDAAPAETQYF.

The table lists this clonotype with many counts. This sequence joins TRBV27 and TRBJ2-7, with 8 nucleotides matching TRBD1. Germline V gene data show CDR1 as MNHEY and CDR2 as SMNVEV (reference sequence). CDR3 length: 16 amino acids. The V gene end was trimmed by 4 bases and the J gene end by 2 bases; junction bases not matched to a gene: 10. The CDR3 protein is CASSSRGQGQTYEQYF. The CDR3 DNA is TGTGCCAGCAGTTCAAGAGGACAGGGTCAAACCTACGAGCAGTACTTC.

This sequence joins TRBV12-3 or TRBV12-4 and TRBJ2-4; the D call may be TRBD1 or TRBD2 (5 bases each). Trimming removed 6 bases at V and 11 bases at J, with 20 bases between. The CDR3 runs 14 residues. The CDR3 DNA follows: TGTGCCAGCAGCCCTACAGGATTGGGGACCGTTCAGTACTTC. The encoded protein is CASSPTGLGTVQYF.

This clonotype was observed a few times. The chain couples TRBV27 to TRBJ2-7; D uncertain. This CDR3 has 16 amino acids. Germline V lookup: CDR1 MNHEY, CDR2 SMNVEV (reference sequence). V was shortened by 6 bases and J by 3 bases, with 21 bases between the two germline ends. CDR3 coding DNA: TGTGCCAGCAGCTCCACGACCGGATTTTTGGTCTACGAGCAGTACTTC. Its protein product is CASSSTTGFLVYEQYF.

As to this clonotype: This clone may be a read error of a much larger clone one base away. This chain links TRBV19 with TRBJ1-5, with D uncertain. V shed 5 bases and J shed 7 bases, with 18 bases lying between them. The CDR3 covers 15 residues. Germline V lookup: CDR1 LNHDA, CDR2 SQIVND (reference sequence). The CDR3 loop is CASSFWKEGGQPQHF. CDR3 in DNA: TGTGCCAGTAGTTTTTGGAAGGAGGGAGGCCAGCCCCAGCATTTT.

This clonotype showed up many times. The chain joins TRBV29-1 to TRBJ2-2; the D is unclear. CDR3 size: 13 residues. Germline CDR1 SQVTM, CDR2 ANQGSEA. V lost 1 base, J lost 6 bases, and 9 bases lay in between. CDR3 residues: CSVEVKVPGELFF. CDR3 coding DNA: TGCAGCGTTGAAGTAAAGGTCCCCGGGGAGCTGTTTTTT.

This clonotype appeared a few times. The DNA of the CDR3 is TGTGCCAGTAGTATAGGTCCCTTTGGGTCCTACGAGCAGTACTTC. This codes for CASSIGPFGSYEQYF. J is TRBJ2-7 and V is TRBV19; D remains ambiguous. CDR3 length equals 15 residues. Germline lookup yields CDR1 LNHDA and CDR2 SQIVND (reference sequence). V was trimmed by 1 base and J by 1 base, leaving 11 bases between them.

Comments on this clonotype: One end of the junction varies from germline; a read error may be responsible. This chain links TRBV7-9 with TRBJ2-1; no clear D gene. The CDR3 is made up of 12 amino acids. Germline V lookup: CDR1 SEHNR, CDR2 FQNEAQ (reference sequence). The CDR3 loop is CASSSQSEEQLF. As DNA, the CDR3 is TGTGCCAGCAGCTCACAATCAGAGGAGCAGCTCTTC.

Many counts were recorded for this clonotype. CDR3 in amino acids: CASSSVGYSGNTIYF. The CDR3 region has the DNA TGTGCCAGCAGTTCAGTCGGTTACTCTGGAAACACCATATATTTT. V usage is TRBV27 and J usage is TRBJ1-3; D is undetermined. The CDR3 totals 15 residues. CDR1 and CDR2 (germline): MNHEY, SMNVEV (reference sequence). V lost 4 bases, J lost 0 bases, and 10 bases lay in between.

This clonotype came up many times. The chain employs TRBV30 and TRBJ2-4; TRBD2 matches 8 bases. Germline V CDR1 and CDR2: GTSNPN, SVGIG (reference sequence). The CDR3 totals 13 residues. The V gene end was trimmed by 4 bases and the J gene end by 10 bases; junction bases not matched to a gene: 9. CDR3 loop: CAWNLGLGTIQYF. The CDR3 DNA sequence: TGTGCCTGGAATTTGGGACTAGGTACAATTCAGTACTTC.

In its sample, this clonotype was seen many times. The chain joins TRBV7-2 to TRBJ2-5; D may be TRBD1 (5 bases). In germline, CDR1 is SGHTA, CDR2 FQGNSA. V lost 1 base and J lost 2, with 11 bases in between. This CDR3 comprises 15 residues. The CDR3 is CASSLGAGRQETQYF. DNA of the CDR3: TGTGCCAGCAGCTTAGGGGCAGGGCGGCAAGAGACCCAGTACTTC.

This clonotype was recorded many times. The genes are TRBV4-3 and TRBJ2-1; TRBD1 matches 10 bases. The CDR3 runs to 15 residues. Trimming removed 1 base from V and 9 bases from J; junction bases left unmatched: 6. Germline loops: CDR1 LGHNA, CDR2 YSLEER. In nucleotides, the CDR3 is TGCGCCAGCAGCCAAGCATCGACAGGGGGCAGTGAGCAGTTCTTC. It encodes CASSQASTGGSEQFF.

There are many counts of this clonotype. This chain connects TRBV5-6 to TRBJ1-2, with TRBD1 matching over 10 bases. Germline assignment: CDR1 SGHDT and CDR2 YYEEEE. The CDR3 loop spans 16 amino acids. The trim removed 7 bases at V and 7 bases at J, leaving 16 bases unmatched. DNA for the CDR3: TGTGCCAGCCGCGCCTTACTGACAGGGGGCGTCGTTGGCTACACCTTC. This sequence encodes CASRALLTGGVVGYTF.